The present entry profiles one TCR beta chain with its context. A Seattle source enrolled patients during active infection and followed them longitudinally. Germline CDR1 reads MGHDK; CDR2 reads SYGVNS. V gave up 2 bases and J gave up 4 bases; unmatched junction bases: 17. This CDR3 comprises 18 residues. Original handling: Estimated nucleated cell counts came from reference gene primer amplification. The table came from immunoSEQ multiplex PCR; TCRdb's copy has only in-frame clones and leaves some out. That table gives V, J and clone size, and the DNA gave D and trimming. This sample has 210,000 or so clones, with almost 85% found just once. This sample was taken from a study of blood T cell repertoires in COVID-19. Across the study: The United States, Italy and Spain supplied acute and convalescent COVID-19 samples. PBMCs, B-cell-depleted T cells, or T cells provided the cDNA or gDNA that made up the material.

Sequencing used peripheral blood. The clonotype was recovered from a man aged 50 to 59 with COVID-19, enrolled during active disease. The V and J genes are TRBV25-1 and TRBJ2-7; 7 bases are shared with TRBD1. The CDR3 region is CASSEPSLIGTELYEQYF. The CDR3 coding sequence is TGTGCCAGCAGTGAACCCTCTCTAATAGGGACAGAATTGTACGAGCAGTACTTC.